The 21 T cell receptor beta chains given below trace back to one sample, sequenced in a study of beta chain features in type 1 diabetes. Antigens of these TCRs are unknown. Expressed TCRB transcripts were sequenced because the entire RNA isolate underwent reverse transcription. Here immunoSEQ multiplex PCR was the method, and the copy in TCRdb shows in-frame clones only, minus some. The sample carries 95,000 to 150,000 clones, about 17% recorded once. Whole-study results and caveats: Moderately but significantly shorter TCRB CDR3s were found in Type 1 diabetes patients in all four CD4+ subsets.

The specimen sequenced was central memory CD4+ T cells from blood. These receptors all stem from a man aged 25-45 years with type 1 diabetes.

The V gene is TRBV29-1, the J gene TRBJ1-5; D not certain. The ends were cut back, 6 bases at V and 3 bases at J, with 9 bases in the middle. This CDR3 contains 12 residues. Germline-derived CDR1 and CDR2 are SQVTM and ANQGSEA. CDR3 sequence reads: CSVSDPNQPQHF. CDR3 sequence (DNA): TGCAGCGTGTCCGATCCCAATCAGCCCCAGCATTTT.

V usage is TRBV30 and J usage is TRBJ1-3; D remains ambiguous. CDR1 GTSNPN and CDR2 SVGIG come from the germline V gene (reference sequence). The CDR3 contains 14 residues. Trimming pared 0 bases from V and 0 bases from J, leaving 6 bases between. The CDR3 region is CAWSVGISGNTIYF. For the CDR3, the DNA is TGTGCCTGGAGTGTAGGAATCTCTGGAAACACCATATATTTT.

CDR3 loop: CASSQDLGREQYF. The CDR3 DNA sequence: TGCGCCAGCAGCCAAGACCTTGGTAGGGAGCAGTACTTC. This chain joins TRBV4-3 and TRBJ2-7; the D is unclear. CDR3 length equals 13 residues. Trimming took 0 bases from V and 7 from J, leaving 10 bases between them. Germline loops: CDR1 LGHNA, CDR2 YSLEER.

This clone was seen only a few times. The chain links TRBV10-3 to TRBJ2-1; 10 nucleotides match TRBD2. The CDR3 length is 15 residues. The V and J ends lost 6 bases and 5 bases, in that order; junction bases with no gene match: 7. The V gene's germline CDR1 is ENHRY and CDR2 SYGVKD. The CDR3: CAISPASGGHNEQFF. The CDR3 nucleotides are TGTGCCATCAGCCCCGCTAGCGGGGGACACAATGAGCAGTTCTTC.

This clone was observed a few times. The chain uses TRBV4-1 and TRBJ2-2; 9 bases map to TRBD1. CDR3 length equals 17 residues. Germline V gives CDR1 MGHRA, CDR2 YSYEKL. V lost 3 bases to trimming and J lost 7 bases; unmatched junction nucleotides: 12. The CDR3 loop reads CASSQRRTGAQDGELFF. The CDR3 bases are TGCGCCAGCAGCCAGAGGAGGACAGGGGCACAGGACGGGGAGCTGTTTTTT.

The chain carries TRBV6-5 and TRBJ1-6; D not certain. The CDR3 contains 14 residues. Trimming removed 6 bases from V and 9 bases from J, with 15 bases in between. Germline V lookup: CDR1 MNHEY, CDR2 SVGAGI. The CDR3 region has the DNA TGTGCCAGCAGCCGGACGGCTTTACGTTCACCCCTCCACTTT. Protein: CASSRTALRSPLHF.

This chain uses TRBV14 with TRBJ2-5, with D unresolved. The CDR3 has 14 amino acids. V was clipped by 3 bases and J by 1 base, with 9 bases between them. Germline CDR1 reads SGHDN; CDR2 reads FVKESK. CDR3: CASSQLQVQETQYF. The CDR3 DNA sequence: TGTGCCAGCAGCCAGTTGCAGGTCCAAGAGACCCAGTACTTC.

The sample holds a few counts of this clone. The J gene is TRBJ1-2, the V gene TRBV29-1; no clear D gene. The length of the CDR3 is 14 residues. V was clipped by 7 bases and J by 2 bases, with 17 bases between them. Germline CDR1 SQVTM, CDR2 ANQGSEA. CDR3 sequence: CSAPGPDWNYGYTF. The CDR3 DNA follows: TGCAGCGCTCCAGGACCCGATTGGAACTATGGCTACACCTTC.

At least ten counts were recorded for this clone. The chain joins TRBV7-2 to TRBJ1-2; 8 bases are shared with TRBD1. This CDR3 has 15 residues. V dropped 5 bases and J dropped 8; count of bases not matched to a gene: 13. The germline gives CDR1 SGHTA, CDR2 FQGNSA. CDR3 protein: CASSPAGTGTRGYTF. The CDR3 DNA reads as TGTGCCAGCAGCCCGGCCGGGACAGGTACACGGGGCTACACCTTC.

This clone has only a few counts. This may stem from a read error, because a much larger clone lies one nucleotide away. The chain's CDR3 is CASSKGYRGVVYQPQHF. DNA of the CDR3: TGTGCCAGCAGTAAAGGGTACAGGGGGGTCGTTTATCAGCCCCAGCATTTT. The chain uses TRBV2 and TRBJ1-5, with TRBD1 identical over 8 bases. The CDR3 has 17 amino acids. Trimming cost V 5 bases and J 5 bases; bases outside gene matches: 14. The germline CDR1 and CDR2 sequences are SNHLY and FYNNEI.

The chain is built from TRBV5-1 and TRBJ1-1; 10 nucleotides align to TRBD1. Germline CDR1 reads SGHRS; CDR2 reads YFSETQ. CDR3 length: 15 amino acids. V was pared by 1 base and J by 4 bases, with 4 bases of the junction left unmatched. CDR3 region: CASSLTGQGGTEAFF. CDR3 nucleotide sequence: TGCGCCAGCAGCTTGACTGGACAGGGGGGCACTGAAGCTTTCTTT.

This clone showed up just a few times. The CDR3 sequence: CASSLPGQGGSPLHF. The DNA of the CDR3 is TGTGCCAGCAGTTTACCGGGACAGGGCGGATCACCCCTCCACTTT. V usage is TRBV28 and J usage is TRBJ1-6, with 9 bases matching TRBD1. The J segment lost 10 bases and the V segment lost 2 bases, leaving 6 bases of the junction unmatched. The CDR3 has 15 amino acids. Germline V gene lookup returns CDR1 MDHEN and CDR2 SYDVKM.

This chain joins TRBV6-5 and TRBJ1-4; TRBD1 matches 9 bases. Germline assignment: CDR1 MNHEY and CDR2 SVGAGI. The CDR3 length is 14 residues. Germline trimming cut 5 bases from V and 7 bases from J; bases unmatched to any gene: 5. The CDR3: CASSVQGAGEKLFF. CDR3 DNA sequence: TGTGCCAGCAGTGTACAGGGGGCAGGTGAAAAACTGTTTTTT.

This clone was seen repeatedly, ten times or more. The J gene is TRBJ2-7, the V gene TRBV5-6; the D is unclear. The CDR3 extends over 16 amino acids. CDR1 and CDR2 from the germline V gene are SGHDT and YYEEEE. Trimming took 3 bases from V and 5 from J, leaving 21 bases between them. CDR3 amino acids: CASSSWTGRPRNEQYF. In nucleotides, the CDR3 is TGTGCCAGCAGCTCCTGGACGGGCCGACCCCGCAACGAGCAGTACTTC.

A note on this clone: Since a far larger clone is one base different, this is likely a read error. The chain's CDR3 is CASSQQNEQFF. The DNA for the CDR3 is TGTGCCAGCAGCCAACAGAATGAGCAGTTCTTC. The chain has TRBV14 and TRBJ2-1; D not certain. V lost 2 bases and J lost 7, with 3 bases in between. The germline V gene has CDR1 SGHDN and CDR2 FVKESK. The CDR3 is 11 amino acids.

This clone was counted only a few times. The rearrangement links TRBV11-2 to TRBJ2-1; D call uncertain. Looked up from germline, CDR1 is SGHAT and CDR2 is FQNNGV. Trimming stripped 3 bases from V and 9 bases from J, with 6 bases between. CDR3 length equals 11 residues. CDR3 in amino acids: CASSFLGEQFF. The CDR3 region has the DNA TGTGCCAGCAGCTTCCTGGGTGAGCAGTTCTTC. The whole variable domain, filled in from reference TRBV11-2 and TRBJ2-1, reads EAGVAQSPRYKIIEKRQSVAFWCNPISGHATLYWYQQILGQGPKLLIQFQNNGVVDDSQLPKDRFSAERLKGVDSTLKIQPAKLEDSAVYLCASSFLGEQFFGPGTRLTVL.

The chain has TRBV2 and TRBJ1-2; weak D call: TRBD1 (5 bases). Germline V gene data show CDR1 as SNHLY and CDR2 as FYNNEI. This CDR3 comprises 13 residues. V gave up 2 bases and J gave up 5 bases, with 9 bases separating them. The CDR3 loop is CASSEQGGYGYTF. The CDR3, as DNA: TGTGCCAGCAGTGAACAGGGAGGATATGGCTACACCTTC.

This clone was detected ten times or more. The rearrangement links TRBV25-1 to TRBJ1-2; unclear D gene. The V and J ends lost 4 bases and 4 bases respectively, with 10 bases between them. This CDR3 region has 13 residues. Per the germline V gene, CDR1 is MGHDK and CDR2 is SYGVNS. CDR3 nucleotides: TGTGCCAGCAGTGTTAACAACCTCTATGGCTACACCTTC. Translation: CASSVNNLYGYTF.

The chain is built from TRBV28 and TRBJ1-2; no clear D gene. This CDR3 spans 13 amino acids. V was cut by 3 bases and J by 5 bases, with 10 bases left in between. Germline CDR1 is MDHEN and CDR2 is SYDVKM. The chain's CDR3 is CASSFPHSYGYTF. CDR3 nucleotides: TGTGCCAGCAGTTTTCCTCACTCGTATGGCTACACCTTC.

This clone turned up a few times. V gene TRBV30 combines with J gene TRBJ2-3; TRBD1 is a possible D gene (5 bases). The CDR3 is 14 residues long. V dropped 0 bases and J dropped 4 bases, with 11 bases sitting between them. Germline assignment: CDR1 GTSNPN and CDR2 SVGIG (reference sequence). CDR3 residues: CAWSVRVGADTQYF. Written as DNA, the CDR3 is TGTGCCTGGAGTGTACGAGTAGGGGCAGATACGCAGTATTTT.

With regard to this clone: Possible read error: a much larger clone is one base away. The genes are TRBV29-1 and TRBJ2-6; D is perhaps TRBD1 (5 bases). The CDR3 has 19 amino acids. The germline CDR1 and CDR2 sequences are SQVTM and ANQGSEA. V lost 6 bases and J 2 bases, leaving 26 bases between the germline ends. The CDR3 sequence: CSVLLYRPGQGAGANVLTF. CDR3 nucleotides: TGCAGCGTCCTTTTGTATAGGCCAGGGCAAGGCGCTGGGGCCAACGTCCTGACTTTC.